This T cell receptor (beta chain) was recorded in a study of T cells in Graves' hyperthyroidism and ophthalmopathy (dated by TCRdb to about 2019). About the investigation overall: Peripheral blood samples were taken at the time of initial diagnosis, prior to any treatment. The 75 to 100 discovery patients were randomly split 7:3 into training and test sets. Once sampling was done, hyperthyroidism patients were given methimazole at a starting dose of 30 mg daily, whereas ophthalmopathy patients were given high-dose intravenous methylprednisolone. The paper reports TCR Vbeta CDR3 sequencing of about 140 peripheral blood samples: 43 ophthalmopathy, fewer than 80 hyperthyroidism and approximately 17 progressor patients. Prospective prediction of ophthalmopathy was tested in an independent validation cohort of under 20 hyperthyroidism patients and some 17 patients who later progressed to ophthalmopathy. In more than 5 Graves' hyperthyroidism patients, the study also compared T-cell repertoires from thyroid tissue with T-cell repertoires from blood. A discovery cohort of about 96 patients, roughly 43 with Graves' ophthalmopathy and approximately 57 with stable Graves' hyperthyroidism, was used to find distinguishing TCR V-J signatures.

Results the study describes overall, beyond this receptor: No statistical method was used to fix the sample size in advance, and group allocation was not hidden from the investigators. Most expanded thyroid clonotypes (frequency above 0.001) were also detected in blood, suggesting blood repertoires may reflect thyroid immune responses. A model built on a 13 V-J signature distinguished ophthalmopathy from stable hyperthyroidism, reaching roughly 88% sensitivity and about 81% specificity in cross-validation and 80%/75% in testing. In validation, progression to ophthalmopathy was predicted by the model with 70.59% sensitivity and around 75% specificity, a median of around 5.9 months before onset.

On this clonotype itself: Its antigen remains unidentified. No qualities accompany the bases; no much larger clone lies one base away.

Amplification of TCR beta CDR3 regions was carried out from RNA transcripts. The first round of RT-PCR for the TCR CDR3 was performed with the HTBI primer set and the Qiagen OneStep RT-PCR kit. Libraries were constructed in a second round of multiplex PCR, after which size selection and purification were carried out. Sequencing of the libraries was done on an Illumina HiSeq2000 using paired-end 100 bp reads. As for how the authors treated the data: SOAPnuke was used to process the raw data, removing reads that contained adapters or uncalled bases, had a mean Phred below 15, or lacked an exact match to the constant primer or identifier. COPE v1.2.5 was used to merge the high-quality paired reads, and each unique nucleotide sequence was defined as a clonotype. MiTCR v1.1 was used to align the clonotypes against IMGT TRBV, TRBD and TRBJ reference segments. The analysis included only V-J combinations with a frequency above 0.0001, which together covered 99% to 99.2% of the repertoires. A TCS score was defined as the ratio between F50 (clonal expansion) and ExV (chaos), using BLOSUM62-based TCRdist between CDR3 peptides within each V-J. Welch's t-statistics and random forest reduced some 510 V-J features to 10 to 15, which were used in a naive Bayes classifier (R e1071). TCRdb cleaned the public reads at Q25 with fastp, built clones with MiXCR and kept in-frame beta chains. Under each unique CDR3 protein, matching rows form one entry showing the most common genes and DNA. The V and J calls were determined by TCRdb, not by the authors. The sample includes about 400,000 distinct CDR3 sequences, with less than 15% observed a single time. The ten largest clonotypes hold 9.2% of the sample.

V is cut back by 7 bases and J by 9 bases, with 11 bases in the junction unmatched. Per the germline V gene, SGHRS is the CDR1 and YFSETQ is the CDR2. Inclusive of the bounding cysteine and phenylalanine, the CDR3 is 15 residues long. Only the CDR3 part of the read is kept: 45 bases, read in frame from the first base. Stable Graves' hyperthyroidism was defined as no progression to ophthalmopathy during 18 months of follow-up. Hyperthyroidism patients were newly diagnosed, had a disease duration of under 2 months, and were aged 18 to 65 years. Exclusion was applied to patients with uncontrolled infections, other autoimmune diseases, pregnancy or lactation. Diagnoses relied on clinical symptoms, serum thyroxine and TRAb, thyroid ultrasound and orbital computed tomography. PBMCs were isolated from 8 to 10 ml of fresh peripheral blood by Ficoll-Paque density gradient centrifugation. Total RNA was extracted with Trizol reagent, and quality was checked on an Agilent 2100 Bioanalyzer.

The sequencing sample was made of blood. The sequence is built from TRBV5-1 and TRBJ2-1; 12 bases in between match TRBD2. The receptor was isolated from a young woman with Graves' hyperthyroidism. The encoded CDR3 is CASHLAGGLGGEQFF. The sequenced DNA is TGCGCCAGCCACCTAGCGGGAGGGCTCGGGGGTGAGCAGTTCTTC. Where the CDR3 stops, the reference TRBV5-1 and TRBJ2-1 genes take over; the full variable domain is KAGVTQTPRYLIKTRGQQVTLSCSPISGHRSVSWYQQTPGQGLQFLFEYFSETQRNKGNFPGRFSGRQFSNSRSEMNVSTLELGDSALYLCASHLAGGLGGEQFFGPGTRLTVL.